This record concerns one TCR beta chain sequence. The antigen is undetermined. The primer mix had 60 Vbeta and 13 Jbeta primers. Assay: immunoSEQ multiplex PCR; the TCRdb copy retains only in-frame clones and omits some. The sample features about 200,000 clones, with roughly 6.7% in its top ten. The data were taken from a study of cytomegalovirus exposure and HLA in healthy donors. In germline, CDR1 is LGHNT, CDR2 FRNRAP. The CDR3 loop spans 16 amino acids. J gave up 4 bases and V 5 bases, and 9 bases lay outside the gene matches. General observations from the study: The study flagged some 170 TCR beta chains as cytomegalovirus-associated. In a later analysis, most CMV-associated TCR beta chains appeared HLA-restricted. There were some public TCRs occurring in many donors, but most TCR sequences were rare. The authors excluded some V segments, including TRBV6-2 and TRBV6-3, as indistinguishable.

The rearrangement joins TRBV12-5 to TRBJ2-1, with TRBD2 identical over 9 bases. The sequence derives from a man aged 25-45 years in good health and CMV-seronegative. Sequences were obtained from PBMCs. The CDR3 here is CASGPVSGGFYNEQFF. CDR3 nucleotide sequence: TGTGCTAGTGGTCCCGTGAGCGGGGGGTTTTACAATGAGCAGTTCTTC.